Each of the 23 T cell receptor beta chains below was sequenced from the same sample in a study of T-cell memory formation after mild COVID-19. TCRdb reprocessed the 5' RACE reads with MiXCR, giving one entry per CDR3 protein. The sample lists roughly 130,000 distinct CDR3 sequences; approximately 15% were seen once. What was sequenced was PBMCs or a T cell subset sorted from them (not recorded which). These receptors were collected from an adult woman who had mild COVID-19 (a few samples of this study predate the infection). Cell type and time point are not known.

The rearrangement joins TRBV7-9 to TRBJ1-1, with a weak D call TRBD1 (5 bases). Germline lookup yields CDR1 SEHNR and CDR2 FQNEAQ (reference sequence). V dropped 8 bases and J dropped 3 bases, with 13 bases sitting between them. The CDR3 runs 13 residues. CDR3 in DNA: TGTGCCAGCTTGGGATCGGGGGACACTGAAGCTTTCTTT. This encodes CASLGSGDTEAFF.

V usage is TRBV7-2 and J usage is TRBJ2-3, with D uncertain. V gave up 3 bases and J gave up 0 bases, with 10 bases separating them. Germline V CDR1 and CDR2: SGHTA, FQGNSA. This CDR3 region has 15 residues. The CDR3 reads CASSFPYSSTDTQYF. DNA of the CDR3: TGTGCCAGCAGCTTTCCGTACTCTAGCACAGATACGCAGTATTTT.

Here the CDR3 DNA reads TGTGCCAGCAGTTTCGTATCTAGCGTAATGGCCCAAACAACGAATGAGCAGTTCTTC. Protein: CASSFVSSVMAQTTNEQFF. The chain carries TRBV12-3 or TRBV12-4 and TRBJ2-1, with D perhaps TRBD2 (6 bases). This CDR3 is 19 amino acids long. V dropped 3 bases and J dropped 7 bases, with 28 bases sitting between them.

This clonotype was seen a handful of times. The chain recombines TRBV5-4 with TRBJ2-3; either TRBD1 or TRBD2 may supply D (6 bases each). Trimming shortened V by 3 bases and J by 0 bases, and 14 bases separated the two germline ends. The CDR3 has 16 residues. From germline, CDR1 is SGHNT and CDR2 YYREEE (reference sequence). The CDR3 nucleotides read TGTGCCAGCAGCTACCCGGGGGCAACTAGCACAGATACGCAGTATTTT. Translation gives CASSYPGATSTDTQYF. The full variable domain, with the rest looked up from reference TRBV5-4 and TRBJ2-3, is ETGVTQSPTHLIKTRGQQVTLRCSSQSGHNTVSWYQQALGQGPQFIFQYYREEENGRGNFPPRFSGLQFPNYSSELNVNALELDDSALYLCASSYPGATSTDTQYFGPGTRLTVL.

This chain joins TRBV6-6 and TRBJ1-1; weak D call: TRBD1 (5 bases). V was pared by 4 bases and J by 4 bases, with 16 bases between. The CDR3 is 15 residues long. CDR1 and CDR2 from the germline V gene are MNHNY and SVGAGI (reference sequence). Here the CDR3 reads CASSSTGRKGTEAFF. For the CDR3, the DNA is TGTGCCAGCAGTTCAACAGGTCGCAAGGGCACTGAAGCTTTCTTT.

The chain combines TRBV12-3 or TRBV12-4 with TRBJ1-5; 7 bases match TRBD1. This CDR3 has 17 residues. With 6 bases clipped from V and 1 base from J, the junction kept 12 bases outside the gene matches. The CDR3 DNA follows: TGTGCCAGCAGCCCTGGGGCCGGGACAGCAAGCAATCAGCCCCAGCATTTT. Translating gives CASSPGAGTASNQPQHF.

This clonotype was picked up a small number of times. The chain links TRBV6-5 to TRBJ1-1; D remains ambiguous. The CDR3 covers 13 residues. V shed 5 bases and J shed 1 base, with 8 bases lying between them. The germline V gene encodes CDR1 MNHEY and CDR2 SVGAGI. The chain's CDR3 is CASSDRQNTEAFF. The CDR3 DNA sequence: TGTGCCAGCAGTGACCGACAGAACACTGAAGCTTTCTTT.

This clonotype was picked up a small number of times. The CDR3 region is CAIKGSLANTGELFF. The CDR3 DNA reads TGTGCCATCAAGGGCAGTCTCGCGAACACCGGGGAGCTGTTTTTT. The chain employs TRBV10-3 and TRBJ2-2; D uncertain. Germline-derived CDR1 and CDR2 are ENHRY and SYGVKD. The CDR3 contains 15 residues. With 7 bases removed from V and 0 bases from J, the gap between germline ends came to 12 bases.

This rearrangement joins TRBV27 to TRBJ2-4; TRBD2 might be the D (5 bases). The CDR3 sequence is 17 residues long. Germline V gene lookup returns CDR1 MNHEY and CDR2 SMNVEV (reference sequence). V was clipped by 2 bases and J by 0 bases, with 14 bases between them. CDR3 protein: CASSLKYGVLAKNIQYF. The CDR3 DNA reads as TGTGCCAGCAGTTTAAAATACGGGGTGCTAGCCAAAAACATTCAGTACTTC.

V usage is TRBV12-3 or TRBV12-4 and J usage is TRBJ2-1; 9 nucleotides agree with TRBD1. The CDR3 length is 14 residues. V shed 4 bases, J shed 10 bases, and the junction held 8 bases outside the gene matches. The chain's CDR3 is CASSSRDRVREQFF. The CDR3 DNA follows: TGTGCCAGCAGTTCCCGGGACAGGGTTCGGGAGCAGTTCTTC.

In its sample, this clonotype was seen a few times. CDR3 nucleotides: TGTGCCAGCAGTTACCAGGGGACTGGGGCCAACGTCCTGACTTTC. Protein: CASSYQGTGANVLTF. The V and J genes are TRBV6-2 or TRBV6-3 and TRBJ2-6, with TRBD1 as a possible D gene (6 bases). CDR1 and CDR2 from the germline V gene are MNHEY and SVGEGT. V shed 2 bases and J shed 2 bases, with 7 bases lying between them. The CDR3 is 15 amino acids.

The chain uses TRBV12-3 or TRBV12-4 and TRBJ2-1; 9 positions match TRBD2. This CDR3 has 16 amino acids. The J segment lost 2 bases and the V segment lost 5 bases, leaving 7 bases of the junction unmatched. CDR3 amino acids: CASSQQPSGAYNEQFF. DNA for the CDR3: TGTGCCAGCAGTCAACAGCCTAGCGGGGCCTACAATGAGCAGTTCTTC.

The table lists this clonotype with a few counts. J is TRBJ2-1 and V is TRBV30; 8 nucleotides agree with TRBD2. The CDR3 consists of 19 residues. CDR1 GTSNPN and CDR2 SVGIG come from the germline V gene (reference sequence). Losses at the gene ends were 4 bases for V and 0 bases for J; bases not matched to a gene: 17. The CDR3 DNA follows: TGTGCCTGGATTGATGGGACTAGAGGCCCTCCGAGCTCCTACAATGAGCAGTTCTTC. It translates to CAWIDGTRGPPSSYNEQFF.

The genes are TRBV25-1 and TRBJ2-1, with 9 bases that match TRBD2. The CDR3 is 15 residues long. V was clipped by 6 bases and J by 0 bases; unmatched bases: 3. In germline, CDR1 is MGHDK, CDR2 SYGVNS. The CDR3 DNA follows: TGTGCCAGCAGGGCTAGCGGGACCTCCTACAATGAGCAGTTCTTC. It is translated as CASRASGTSYNEQFF.

V and J are TRBV7-9 and TRBJ2-5, with 9 positions matching TRBD1. This CDR3 has 14 amino acids. Germline assignment: CDR1 SEHNR and CDR2 FQNEAQ (reference sequence). V gave up 5 bases and J gave up 5 bases; unmatched junction bases: 6. The CDR3 region has the DNA TGTGCCAGCAGCATGGGACAGGGAAGGGAGACCCAGTACTTC. This sequence encodes CASSMGQGRETQYF.

This clonotype turned up a few times. The J gene is TRBJ1-6, the V gene TRBV5-1; D gene unclear. CDR3 length: 15 residues. V lost 4 bases to trimming and J lost 3 bases, with 11 bases between them. Germline lookup yields CDR1 SGHRS and CDR2 YFSETQ. The CDR3 loop is CASSPGDIYNSPLHF. The CDR3, as DNA: TGCGCCAGCAGCCCGGGAGACATCTATAATTCACCCCTCCACTTT.

This rearrangement joins TRBV7-9 to TRBJ2-5, with 7 nucleotides matching TRBD2. Trimming removed 3 bases from V and 3 bases from J; junction bases left unmatched: 1. In germline, CDR1 is SEHNR, CDR2 FQNEAQ (reference sequence). This CDR3 spans 13 amino acids. CDR3 DNA sequence: TGTGCCAGCAGCTTCCTAGCGGAAGAGACCCAGTACTTC. Amino acids: CASSFLAEETQYF.

This clonotype came up a few times. The chain is built from TRBV9 and TRBJ2-5, with a weak D call TRBD1 (5 bases). With 2 bases removed from V and 5 bases from J, the gap between germline ends came to 13 bases. The CDR3 spans 14 residues. CDR1 SGDLS and CDR2 YYNGEE come from the germline V gene. The CDR3 loop reads CASSVKGAGETQYF. The DNA of the CDR3 is TGTGCCAGCAGCGTGAAAGGGGCCGGGGAGACCCAGTACTTC.

A few counts support this clonotype. The CDR3 nucleotides read TGTGCCAGCACCCGGGGACAGGGACTAGACGAGCAGTACTTC. This translates into CASTRGQGLDEQYF. The rearrangement links TRBV12-3 or TRBV12-4 to TRBJ2-7; a possible D gene is TRBD1 (9 bases). V was trimmed by 7 bases and J by 5 bases, leaving 18 bases between them. The CDR3 is made up of 14 amino acids.

The chain uses TRBV4-1 and TRBJ2-1; D is tentatively TRBD1 or TRBD2 (6 bases each). With 4 bases removed from V and 5 bases from J, the gap between germline ends came to 15 bases. The CDR3 spans 15 residues. From germline, CDR1 is MGHRA and CDR2 YSYEKL. CDR3 protein: CASSLWGASDNEQFF. For the CDR3, the DNA is TGCGCCAGCAGCCTCTGGGGGGCTAGCGACAATGAGCAGTTCTTC.

This clonotype was picked up a small number of times. This chain uses TRBV20-1 with TRBJ2-5; D is ambiguous. Looked up from germline, CDR1 is DFQATT and CDR2 is SNEGSKA (reference sequence). Trimming left V 2 bases short and J 2 bases short, with 6 bases between. CDR3 length: 12 residues. This CDR3 reads CSARRQQETQYF. The CDR3 DNA sequence: TGCAGTGCTAGAAGGCAGCAAGAGACCCAGTACTTC.

This clonotype has just a few counts. The chain recombines TRBV30 with TRBJ2-7; maybe TRBD1 (6 bases). This CDR3 comprises 13 residues. The V gene lost 1 base and the J gene lost 4 bases, with 11 bases spanning the gap. Germline CDR1 GTSNPN, CDR2 SVGIG (reference sequence). The CDR3 bases are TGTGCCTGGAGTGAGGGGACATCGTACGAGCAGTACTTC. It is translated as CAWSEGTSYEQYF.

This chain uses TRBV7-8 with TRBJ2-1; 11 bases align to TRBD2. Germline assignment: CDR1 SGHVS and CDR2 FQNEAQ. This CDR3 has 16 residues. V gave up 10 bases and J gave up 5 bases; unmatched junction bases: 13. The CDR3: CAIRDWGLAAHNEQFF. Written as DNA, the CDR3 is TGTGCCATCAGGGATTGGGGACTAGCGGCCCACAATGAGCAGTTCTTC.